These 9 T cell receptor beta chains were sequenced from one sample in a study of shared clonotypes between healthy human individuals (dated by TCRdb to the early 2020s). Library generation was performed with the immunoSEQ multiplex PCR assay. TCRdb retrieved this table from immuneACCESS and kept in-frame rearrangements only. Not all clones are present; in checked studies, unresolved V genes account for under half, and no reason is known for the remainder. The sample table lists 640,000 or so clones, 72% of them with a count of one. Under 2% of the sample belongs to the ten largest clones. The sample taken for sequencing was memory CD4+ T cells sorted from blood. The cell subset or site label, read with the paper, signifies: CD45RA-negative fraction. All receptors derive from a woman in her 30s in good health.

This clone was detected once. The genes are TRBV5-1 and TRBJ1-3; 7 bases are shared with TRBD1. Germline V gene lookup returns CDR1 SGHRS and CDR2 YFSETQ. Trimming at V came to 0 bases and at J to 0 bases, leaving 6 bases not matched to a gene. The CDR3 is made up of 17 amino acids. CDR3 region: CASSLGDRDFSGNTIYF. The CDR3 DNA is TGCGCCAGCAGCTTGGGTGACAGGGACTTCTCTGGAAACACCATATATTTT.

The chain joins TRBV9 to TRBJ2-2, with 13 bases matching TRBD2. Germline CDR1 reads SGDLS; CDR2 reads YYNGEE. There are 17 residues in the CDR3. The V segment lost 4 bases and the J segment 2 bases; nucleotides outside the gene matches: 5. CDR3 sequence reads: CASSLGLAGPNTGELFF. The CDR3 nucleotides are TGTGCCAGCAGCTTGGGACTAGCGGGGCCAAACACCGGGGAGCTGTTTTTT. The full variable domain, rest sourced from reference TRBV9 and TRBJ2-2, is DSGVTQTPKHLITATGQRVTLRCSPRSGDLSVYWYQQSLDQGLQFLIQYYNGEERAKGNILERFSAQQFPDLHSELNLSSLELGDSALYFCASSLGLAGPNTGELFFGEGSRLTVL.

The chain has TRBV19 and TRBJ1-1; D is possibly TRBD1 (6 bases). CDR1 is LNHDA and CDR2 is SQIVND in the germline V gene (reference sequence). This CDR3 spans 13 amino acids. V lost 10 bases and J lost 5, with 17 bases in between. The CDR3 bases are TGTGCCATACAGGGTAATGGAAAAACTGAAGCTTTCTTT. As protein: CAIQGNGKTEAFF. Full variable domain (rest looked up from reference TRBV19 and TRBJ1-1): DGGITQSPKYLFRKEGQNVTLSCEQNLNHDAMYWYRQDPGQGLRLIYYSQIVNDFQKGDIAEGYSVSREKKESFPLTVTSAQKNPTAFYLCAIQGNGKTEAFFGQGTRLTVV.

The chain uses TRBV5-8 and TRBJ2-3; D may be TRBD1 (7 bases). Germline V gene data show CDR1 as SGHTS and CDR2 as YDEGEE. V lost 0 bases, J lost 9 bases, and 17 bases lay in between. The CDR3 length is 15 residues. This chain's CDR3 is CASSLATAGGLTQYF. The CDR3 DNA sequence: TGTGCCAGCAGCTTGGCCACGGCAGGGGGGCTAACGCAGTATTTT.

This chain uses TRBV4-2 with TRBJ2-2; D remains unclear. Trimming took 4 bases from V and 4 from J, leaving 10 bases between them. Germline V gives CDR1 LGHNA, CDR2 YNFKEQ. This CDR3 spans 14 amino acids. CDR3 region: CASSRPGGTGELFF. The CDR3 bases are TGTGCCAGCAGCCGCCCGGGCGGCACCGGGGAGCTGTTTTTT.

CDR3 amino acids: CASSYGHGANYGYTF. The CDR3, as DNA: TGTGCCAGCAGTTACGGGCACGGGGCTAACTATGGCTACACCTTC. V is TRBV28 and J is TRBJ1-2, with D uncertain. With 4 bases removed from V and 0 bases from J, the gap between germline ends came to 12 bases. There are 15 residues in the CDR3. In germline, CDR1 is MDHEN, CDR2 SYDVKM.

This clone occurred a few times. The CDR3 DNA reads TGTGCCAGCAGCGAGGGACTAGCGGGAGGCCTGGGGGACATTCAGTACTTC. Translating gives CASSEGLAGGLGDIQYF. The J gene is TRBJ2-4, the V gene TRBV5-8, with 15 bases identical to TRBD2. Germline loops: CDR1 SGHTS, CDR2 YDEGEE. CDR3 size: 17 residues. J was trimmed by 8 bases and V by 4 bases; bases with no gene match: 10.

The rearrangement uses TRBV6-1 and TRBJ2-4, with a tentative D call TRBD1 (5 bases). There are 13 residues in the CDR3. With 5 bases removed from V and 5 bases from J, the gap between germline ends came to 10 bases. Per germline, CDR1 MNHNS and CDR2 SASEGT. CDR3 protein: CASSSRGENIQYF. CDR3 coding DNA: TGTGCCAGCAGTTCAAGGGGTGAAAACATTCAGTACTTC.

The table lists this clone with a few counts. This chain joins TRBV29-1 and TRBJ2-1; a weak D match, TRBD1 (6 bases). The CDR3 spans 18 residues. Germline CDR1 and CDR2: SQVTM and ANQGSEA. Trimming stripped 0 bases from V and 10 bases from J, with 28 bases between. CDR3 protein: CSVEDPSGSGRGGREQFF. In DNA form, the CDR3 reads TGCAGCGTTGAAGATCCCTCTGGAAGCGGCAGAGGGGGAAGGGAGCAGTTCTTC.